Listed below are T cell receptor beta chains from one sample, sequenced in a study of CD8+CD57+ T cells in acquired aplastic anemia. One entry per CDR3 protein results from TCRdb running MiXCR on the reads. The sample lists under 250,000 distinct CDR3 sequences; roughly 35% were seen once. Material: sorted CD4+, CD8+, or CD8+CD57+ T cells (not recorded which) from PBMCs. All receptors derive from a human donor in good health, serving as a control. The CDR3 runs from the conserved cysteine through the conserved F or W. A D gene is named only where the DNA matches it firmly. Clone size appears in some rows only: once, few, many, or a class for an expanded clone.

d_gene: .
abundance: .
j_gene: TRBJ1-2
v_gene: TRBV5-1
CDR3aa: CASSPEPGINGYTF
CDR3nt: TGCGCCAGCAGCCCCGAGCCAGGGATTAATGGCTACACCTTC

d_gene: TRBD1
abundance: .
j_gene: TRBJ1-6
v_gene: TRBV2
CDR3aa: CASRGEDRVSPLHF
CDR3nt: TGTGCCAGCAGGGGCGAGGACAGGGTATCACCCCTCCACTTT

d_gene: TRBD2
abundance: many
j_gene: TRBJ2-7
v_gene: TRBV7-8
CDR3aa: CASSLAGTRSYEQYF
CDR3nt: TGTGCCAGCAGCTTAGCCGGGACTAGGAGTTACGAGCAGTACTTC

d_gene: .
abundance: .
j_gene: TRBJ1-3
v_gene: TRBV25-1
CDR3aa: CASSDFQGSGSTLYF
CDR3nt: TGTGCCAGCAGTGATTTTCAGGGATCTGGAAGCACCTTATATTTT

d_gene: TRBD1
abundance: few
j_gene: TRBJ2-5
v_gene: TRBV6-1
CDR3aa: CASQTGLRETQYF
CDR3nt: TGTGCCAGCCAGACAGGGTTAAGGGAGACCCAGTACTTC

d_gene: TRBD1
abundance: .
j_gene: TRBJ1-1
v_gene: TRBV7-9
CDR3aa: CASSLDRLKEAFF
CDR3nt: TGTGCCAGCAGTCTGGACAGGCTAAAGGAAGCTTTCTTT

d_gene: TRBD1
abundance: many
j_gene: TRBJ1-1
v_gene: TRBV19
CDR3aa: CASSTQGAMNTEAFF
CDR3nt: TGTGCCAGTAGTACGCAGGGGGCGATGAACACTGAAGCTTTCTTT

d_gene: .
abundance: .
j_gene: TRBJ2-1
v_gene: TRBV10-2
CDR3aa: CASSLVRLLVRKYNEQFF
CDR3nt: TGTGCCAGCAGTTTAGTTAGATTACTGGTCAGAAAATACAATGAGCAGTTCTTC

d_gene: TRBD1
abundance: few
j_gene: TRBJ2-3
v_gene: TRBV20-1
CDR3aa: CSARDLGQGADTQYF
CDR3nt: TGCAGTGCTAGAGATCTGGGACAGGGTGCCGATACGCAGTATTTT

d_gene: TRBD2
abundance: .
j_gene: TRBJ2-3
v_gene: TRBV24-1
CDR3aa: CATREDLTDTQYF
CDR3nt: TGTGCCACCCGGGAGGATTTAACAGATACGCAGTATTTT

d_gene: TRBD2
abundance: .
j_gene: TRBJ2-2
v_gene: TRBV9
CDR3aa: CASSGGGAGELFF
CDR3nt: TGTGCCAGCAGCGGGGGGGGAGCCGGGGAGCTGTTTTTT

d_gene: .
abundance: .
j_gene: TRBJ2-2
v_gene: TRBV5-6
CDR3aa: CASSYPRGANTGELFF
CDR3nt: TGTGCCAGCAGCTACCCTAGGGGGGCGAACACCGGGGAGCTGTTTTTT

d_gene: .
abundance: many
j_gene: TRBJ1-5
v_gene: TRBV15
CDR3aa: CATSRDLWTEDQPQHF
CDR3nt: TGTGCCACCAGCAGAGATCTTTGGACAGAGGATCAGCCCCAGCATTTT

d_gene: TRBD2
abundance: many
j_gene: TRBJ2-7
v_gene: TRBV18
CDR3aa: CASSPTSGSYEQYF
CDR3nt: TGTGCCAGCTCGCCGACTAGCGGGAGCTACGAGCAGTACTTC

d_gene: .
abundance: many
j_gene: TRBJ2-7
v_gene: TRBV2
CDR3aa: CASSEWHAYEQYF
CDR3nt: TGTGCCAGCAGTGAATGGCATGCCTACGAGCAGTACTTC

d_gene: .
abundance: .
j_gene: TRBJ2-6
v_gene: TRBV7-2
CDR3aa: CASSLASRYSSGANVLTF
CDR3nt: TGTGCCAGCAGCTTAGCGAGTCGTTATTCCTCTGGGGCCAACGTCCTGACTTTC

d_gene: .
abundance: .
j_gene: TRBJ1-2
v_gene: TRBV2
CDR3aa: CASRGPSMGYNYGYTF
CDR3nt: TGTGCCAGCAGAGGGCCGTCGATGGGGTATAACTATGGCTACACCTTC

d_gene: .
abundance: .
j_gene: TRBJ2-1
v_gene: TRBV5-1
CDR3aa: CASSLGPASSYNEQFF
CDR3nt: TGCGCCAGCAGCTTGGGCCCAGCTAGCTCCTACAATGAGCAGTTCTTC

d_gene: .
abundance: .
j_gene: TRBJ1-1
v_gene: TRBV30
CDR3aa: CAWSVTWQGRTEAFF
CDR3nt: TGTGCCTGGAGTGTAACCTGGCAGGGACGGACTGAAGCTTTCTTT

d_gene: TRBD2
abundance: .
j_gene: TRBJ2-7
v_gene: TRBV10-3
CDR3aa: CAISEIGGGAYEQYF
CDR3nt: TGTGCCATCAGTGAGATAGGCGGGGGGGCCTACGAGCAGTACTTC

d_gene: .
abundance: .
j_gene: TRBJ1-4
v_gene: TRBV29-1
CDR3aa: CSVIGDQLFF
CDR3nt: TGCAGCGTTATAGGCGACCAACTGTTTTTT

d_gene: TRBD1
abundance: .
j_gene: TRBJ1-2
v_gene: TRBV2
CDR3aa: CARKDRGENGYTF
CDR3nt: TGTGCCAGAAAGGACAGGGGAGAGAATGGCTACACCTTC

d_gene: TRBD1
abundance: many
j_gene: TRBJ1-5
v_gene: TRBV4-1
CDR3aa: CASSQEDRAYQPQHF
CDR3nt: TGCGCCAGCAGCCAAGAGGACAGGGCTTATCAGCCCCAGCATTTT

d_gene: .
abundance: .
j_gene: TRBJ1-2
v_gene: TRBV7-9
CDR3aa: CASSQAGYGYTF
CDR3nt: TGTGCCAGCAGCCAGGCAGGCTATGGCTACACCTTC

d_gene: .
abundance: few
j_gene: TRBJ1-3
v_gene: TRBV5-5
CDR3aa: CASSLPFIEFGNTIYF
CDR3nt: TGTGCCAGCAGCTTACCCTTCATCGAGTTTGGAAACACCATATATTTT

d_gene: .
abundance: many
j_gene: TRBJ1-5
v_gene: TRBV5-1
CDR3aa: CASSTGPGQPQHF
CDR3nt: TGCGCCAGCAGCACGGGACCTGGTCAGCCCCAGCATTTT

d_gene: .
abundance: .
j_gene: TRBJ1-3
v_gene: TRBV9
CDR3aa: CASSVAPGDTIYF
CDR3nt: TGTGCCAGCAGCGTAGCTCCGGGGGACACCATATATTTT

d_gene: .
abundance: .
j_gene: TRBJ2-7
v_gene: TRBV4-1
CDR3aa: CASSQDVAESFYEQYF
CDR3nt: TGCGCCAGCAGCCAAGATGTGGCGGAGAGTTTCTACGAGCAGTACTTC

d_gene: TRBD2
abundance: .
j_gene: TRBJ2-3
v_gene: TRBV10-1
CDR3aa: CASSVVSGIADTQYF
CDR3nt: TGCGCCAGCAGTGTAGTAAGCGGGATTGCAGATACGCAGTATTTT

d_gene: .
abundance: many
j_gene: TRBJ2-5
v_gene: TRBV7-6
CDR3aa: CASSTWTQETQYF
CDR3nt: TGTGCCAGCAGCACATGGACTCAAGAGACCCAGTACTTC

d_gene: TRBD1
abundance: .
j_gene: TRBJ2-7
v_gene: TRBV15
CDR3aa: CASSKKRGQGYEQYF
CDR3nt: TGTGCCAGTAGTAAAAAAAGGGGACAGGGCTACGAGCAGTACTTC

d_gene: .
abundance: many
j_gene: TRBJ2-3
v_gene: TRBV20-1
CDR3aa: CSARDRLTGDTQYF
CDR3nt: TGCAGTGCTAGAGATCGACTGACCGGAGATACGCAGTATTTT

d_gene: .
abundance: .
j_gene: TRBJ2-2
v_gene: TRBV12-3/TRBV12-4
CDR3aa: CASSFHTGNTGELFF
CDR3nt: TGTGCCAGCAGTTTCCATACCGGAAACACCGGGGAGCTGTTTTTT

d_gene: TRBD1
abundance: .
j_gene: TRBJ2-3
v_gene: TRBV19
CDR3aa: CASKRQGVVDTQYF
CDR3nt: TGTGCCAGTAAACGGCAGGGGGTAGTGGATACGCAGTATTTT

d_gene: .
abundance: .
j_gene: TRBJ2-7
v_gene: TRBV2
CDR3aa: CASSDGQGFPQYF
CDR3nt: TGTGCCAGCAGTGATGGGCAGGGCTTCCCTCAGTACTTC

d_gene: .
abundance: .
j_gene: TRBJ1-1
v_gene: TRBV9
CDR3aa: CASSESLF
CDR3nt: TGTGCCAGCAGCGAGTCTTTATTT

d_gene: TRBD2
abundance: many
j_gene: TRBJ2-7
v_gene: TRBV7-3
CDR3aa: CASSLTAGGPYEQYF
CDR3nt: TGTGCCAGCAGCTTAACGGCGGGGGGGCCGTACGAGCAGTACTTC

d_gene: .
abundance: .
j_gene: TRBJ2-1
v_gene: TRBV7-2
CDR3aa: CASSLVGGNEQFF
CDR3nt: TGTGCCAGCAGCTTAGTCGGGGGAAATGAGCAGTTCTTC

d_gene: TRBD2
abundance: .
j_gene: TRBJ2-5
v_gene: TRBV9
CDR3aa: CASTQTSGQNQETQYF
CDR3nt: TGTGCCAGCACCCAGACTAGCGGACAAAACCAAGAGACCCAGTACTTC

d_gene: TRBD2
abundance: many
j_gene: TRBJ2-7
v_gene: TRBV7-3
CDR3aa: CASSLRGGAAREEQYF
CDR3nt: TGTGCCAGCAGCTTACGGGGAGGGGCCGCGAGGGAAGAGCAGTACTTC

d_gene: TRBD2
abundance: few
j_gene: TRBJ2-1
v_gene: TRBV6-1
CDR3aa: CASSKTSGSFPEQFF
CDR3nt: TGTGCCAGCAGTAAAACTAGCGGGAGTTTCCCTGAGCAGTTCTTC

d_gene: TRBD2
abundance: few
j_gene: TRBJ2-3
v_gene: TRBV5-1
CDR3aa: CASSLMTSGTDTQYF
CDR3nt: TGCGCCAGCAGCTTGATGACTAGCGGCACAGATACGCAGTATTTT

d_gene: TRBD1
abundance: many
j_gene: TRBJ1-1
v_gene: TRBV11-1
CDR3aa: CASSPNLQGTAFF
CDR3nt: TGTGCCAGCAGCCCGAATTTACAGGGGACAGCTTTCTTT

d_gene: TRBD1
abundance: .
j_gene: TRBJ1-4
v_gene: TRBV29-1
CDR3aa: CSVGLTGASEKLFF
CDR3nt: TGCAGCGTTGGGCTGACAGGGGCTAGTGAGAAACTGTTTTTT